The 23 T cell receptor beta chains in this list originate from one sample, sequenced in a study of T cell changes during pregnancy in multiple sclerosis. This table comes from immunoSEQ multiplex PCR, and its TCRdb copy is limited to in-frame clones, with some not included. The sample has about 42,000 clones; roughly 84% are singletons. Specimen: CD4+ T cells from peripheral blood mononuclear cells, collected before pregnancy. The receptors originated from a female donor with multiple sclerosis, enrolled in a pregnancy study.

Only a few counts were recorded for this clone. The chain carries TRBV5-1 and TRBJ1-1, with TRBD1 as a possible D gene (6 bases). V was shortened by 1 base and J by 1 base, with 8 bases between the two germline ends. Germline V CDR1 and CDR2: SGHRS, YFSETQ. This CDR3 is 14 amino acids long. CDR3 sequence: CASSLWDTNTEAFF. In nucleotides, the CDR3 is TGCGCCAGCAGCTTGTGGGACACGAACACTGAAGCTTTCTTT.

V is TRBV14 and J is TRBJ2-1, with 8 bases matching TRBD2. V trimming: 1 base; J trimming: 6 bases; junction bases outside the gene matches: 5. Germline lookup yields CDR1 SGHDN and CDR2 FVKESK. CDR3 size: 15 residues. The CDR3 loop reads CASSQVGRGGNEQFF. The CDR3 nucleotides read TGTGCCAGCAGCCAAGTCGGTCGGGGGGGCAATGAGCAGTTCTTC.

V is TRBV30 and J is TRBJ2-1; D unresolved. This CDR3 comprises 15 residues. CDR1 is GTSNPN and CDR2 is SVGIG in the germline V gene (reference sequence). V was trimmed by 0 bases and J by 0 bases, leaving 9 bases between them. Here the CDR3 DNA reads TGTGCCTGGAGTGTATTCAGAAGCTCCTACAATGAGCAGTTCTTC. Its translation: CAWSVFRSSYNEQFF.

V is TRBV9 and J is TRBJ1-6; 8 bases align to TRBD1. CDR3 length equals 14 residues. The V and J ends lost 2 bases and 5 bases, in that order; junction bases with no gene match: 0. Germline CDR1 SGDLS, CDR2 YYNGEE. This CDR3 reads CASSVGQDNSPLHF. CDR3 sequence (DNA): TGTGCCAGCAGCGTGGGACAGGATAATTCACCCCTCCACTTT.

The chain uses TRBV29-1 and TRBJ1-2; TRBD1 is a possible D gene (5 bases). The V end was cut by 6 bases, the J end by 7 bases, with 24 bases between. CDR3 length equals 15 residues. Per the germline V gene, CDR1 is SQVTM and CDR2 is ANQGSEA. The CDR3 protein is CSVEGRDRSIGGYTF. Here the CDR3 DNA reads TGCAGCGTGGAGGGAAGGGACCGTTCTATCGGTGGCTACACCTTC.

This chain links TRBV7-3 with TRBJ2-3; 13 nucleotides match TRBD2. V was clipped by 5 bases and J by 5 bases; unmatched bases: 7. Germline CDR1 reads SGHTA; CDR2 reads FQGTGA. CDR3 length: 16 residues. DNA for the CDR3: TGTGCCAGCAGCCATACTAGCGGGGGGGGTGGAGATACGCAGTATTTT. It encodes CASSHTSGGGGDTQYF. The variable domain in full, with the rest retrieved from reference TRBV7-3 and TRBJ2-3, is GAGVSQTPSNKVTEKGKYVELRCDPISGHTALYWYRQSLGQGPEFLIYFQGTGAADDSGLPNDRFFAVRPEGSVSTLKIQRTERGDSAVYLCASSHTSGGGGDTQYFGPGTRLTVL.

This clone was counted a few times. This chain connects TRBV10-1 to TRBJ1-2; D is possibly TRBD1 (6 bases). CDR1 is WNHNN and CDR2 is SYGVQD in the germline V gene (reference sequence). With 0 bases removed from V and 3 bases from J, the gap between germline ends came to 8 bases. CDR3 length equals 14 residues. CDR3 sequence (DNA): TGCGCCAGCAGTGAGTCGGCAGGGGACTATGGCTACACCTTC. Encoded protein: CASSESAGDYGYTF.

This chain joins TRBV29-1 and TRBJ1-1; 7 bases agree with TRBD1. V was clipped by 7 bases and J by 5 bases; unmatched bases: 22. Germline CDR1 is SQVTM and CDR2 is ANQGSEA. The CDR3 is 17 amino acids. The CDR3 bases are TGCAGCGCCGACCCGGGACAGAATTGGGGGACGCTAACTGAAGCTTTCTTT. Encoded protein: CSADPGQNWGTLTEAFF.

About this clone: A much larger clone differs from this one at a single base, so this may be a read error. The same CDR3 is also encoded by other DNA sequences in this sample. The chain has TRBV2 and TRBJ1-5; TRBD1 aligns across 7 bases. Germline CDR1 reads SNHLY; CDR2 reads FYNNEI. The CDR3 has 15 residues. This chain's CDR3 is CASSAGQADNQPQHF. CDR3 in DNA: TGTGCTAGCAGTGCCGGACAGGCTGACAATCAGCCCCAGCATTTT.

As DNA, the CDR3 is TGTGCCAGCGGCAGACAGGGGGCGAATGCAGGGACCGGGGAGCTGTTTTTT. This codes for CASGRQGANAGTGELFF. The chain is built from TRBV5-5 and TRBJ2-2, with 10 bases identical to TRBD1. Germline V gene sequence: CDR1 SGHKS, CDR2 YYEKEE (reference sequence). This CDR3 region has 17 residues. Unmatched junction bases numbered 14, after V lost 7 bases and J lost 5 bases.

The rearrangement uses TRBV6-6 and TRBJ1-5, with D uncertain. V was pared by 0 bases and J by 6 bases, with 6 bases between. CDR1 is MNHNY, CDR2 SVGAGI, per germline (reference sequence). The CDR3 is 13 residues long. The CDR3 sequence: CASSYSDFQPQHF. The CDR3 DNA sequence: TGTGCCAGCAGTTACTCCGACTTTCAGCCCCAGCATTTT.

The chain carries TRBV9 and TRBJ1-3; 7 bases map to TRBD1. Trimming removed 3 bases from V and 4 bases from J; junction bases left unmatched: 7. CDR1 and CDR2 from the germline V gene are SGDLS and YYNGEE. The CDR3 is made up of 15 amino acids. The CDR3 region has the DNA TGTGCCAGCAGCGCCCGACAGGGAATAGGAAACACCATATATTTT. Residues: CASSARQGIGNTIYF.

This chain joins TRBV6-6 and TRBJ2-2; TRBD2 is a possible D gene (7 bases). The CDR3 runs to 15 residues. Deletions cut 7 bases from V and 5 bases from J, with 17 bases between. Germline CDR1 is MNHNY and CDR2 is SVGAGI (reference sequence). CDR3 nucleotide sequence: TGTGCCAGCACCTTGGGGGGGGCTGATACCGGGGAGCTGTTTTTT. Translation gives CASTLGGADTGELFF.

The rearrangement uses TRBV5-5 and TRBJ1-1, with D unclear. The germline gives CDR1 SGHKS, CDR2 YYEKEE (reference sequence). There are 13 residues in the CDR3. Trimming took off 3 bases at V and 5 bases at J, with 11 bases between the two ends. The CDR3 loop reads CASSWSQRTEAFF. For the CDR3, the DNA is TGTGCCAGCAGCTGGTCCCAACGGACTGAAGCTTTCTTT.

V usage is TRBV6-1 and J usage is TRBJ1-5, with D perhaps TRBD1 (5 bases). Germline CDR1 MNHNS, CDR2 SASEGT. V was shortened by 0 bases and J by 0 bases, with 9 bases between the two germline ends. The CDR3 is 16 amino acids. The chain's CDR3 is CASSEARTFSNQPQHF. Here the CDR3 DNA reads TGTGCCAGCAGTGAAGCGCGGACATTTAGCAATCAGCCCCAGCATTTT.

This chain connects TRBV30 to TRBJ2-3, with 10 bases identical to TRBD2. J lost 3 bases, V lost 4 bases, and 4 bases had no gene match. The CDR3 runs to 14 residues. In germline, CDR1 is GTSNPN, CDR2 SVGIG (reference sequence). Written as DNA, the CDR3 is TGTGCCTGGAATAGCGGGGGGCAAACAGATACGCAGTATTTT. Translation: CAWNSGGQTDTQYF.

This chain links TRBV2 with TRBJ1-5; a weak D match, TRBD1 (6 bases). The CDR3 sequence is 15 residues long. The V end lost 2 bases, the J end lost 2 bases, and 10 bases lay between the germline ends. Germline CDR1 SNHLY, CDR2 FYNNEI. CDR3 sequence (DNA): TGTGCCAGCAGTGAACTGGGGGCAGGCAATCAGCCCCAGCATTTT. Its protein product is CASSELGAGNQPQHF.

The chain is built from TRBV19 and TRBJ1-1; weak D call: TRBD1 (6 bases). With 4 bases removed from V and 1 base from J, the gap between germline ends came to 13 bases. The CDR3 totals 15 residues. Germline V CDR1 and CDR2: LNHDA, SQIVND (reference sequence). CDR3 region: CASSSPFRGNTEAFF. CDR3 bases: TGTGCCAGTAGTAGCCCGTTCAGGGGGAACACTGAAGCTTTCTTT.

V is TRBV7-9 and J is TRBJ2-5; D possibly corresponds to TRBD1 (6 bases). With the DNA end fitting TRBJ2-7 better, the J assignment may be wrong. The V gene's germline CDR1 is SEHNR and CDR2 FQNEAQ (reference sequence). This CDR3 is 14 amino acids long. Here the CDR3 reads CASSPDSYTYEQYF. The CDR3, as DNA: TGTGCCAGCAGCCCGGACAGCTACACCTACGAGCAGTACTTC.

Only one count was recorded for this clone. The chain has TRBV18 and TRBJ2-5, with 9 bases aligning to TRBD2. The CDR3 has 16 residues. From germline, CDR1 is KGHSH and CDR2 LQKENI. After removal of 3 bases from V and 2 bases from J, the junction contained 7 bases not matched to a gene. The DNA of the CDR3 is TGTGCCAGCTCACCCTCTAGCGGGGCGACACAAGAGACCCAGTACTTC. This codes for CASSPSSGATQETQYF. The variable domain in full, completed from reference TRBV18 and TRBJ2-5, reads NAGVMQNPRHLVRRRGQEARLRCSPMKGHSHVYWYRQLPEEGLKFMVYLQKENIIDESGMPKERFSAEFPKEGPSILRIQQVVRGDSAAYFCASSPSSGATQETQYFGPGTRLLVL.

The chain is built from TRBV5-5 and TRBJ2-2, with TRBD2 matching over 7 bases. This CDR3 is 19 amino acids long. Trimming removed 2 bases from V and 6 bases from J; junction bases left unmatched: 19. The germline gives CDR1 SGHKS, CDR2 YYEKEE (reference sequence). CDR3 nucleotides: TGTGCCAGCAGCTTCGGTGAAGTGCGAGGGTTGGGGGGGGCCGGGGAGCTGTTTTTT. Amino acids: CASSFGEVRGLGGAGELFF.

The chain links TRBV19 to TRBJ1-5; D not resolved. The CDR3 length is 16 residues. The V and J ends lost 6 bases and 0 bases respectively, with 15 bases between them. Germline CDR1 and CDR2: LNHDA and SQIVND (reference sequence). The CDR3 DNA follows: TGTGCCAGTAGCCCCTCGGGAAGGAGTAGCAATCAGCCCCAGCATTTT. Translating it yields CASSPSGRSSNQPQHF.

This clone has just a few counts. The chain couples TRBV30 to TRBJ1-5; 7 nucleotides agree with TRBD1. V shed 4 bases, J shed 2 bases, and the junction held 5 bases outside the gene matches. Germline V gives CDR1 GTSNPN, CDR2 SVGIG (reference sequence). CDR3 length: 14 amino acids. CDR3 sequence reads: CAWKSTGGNQPQHF. The CDR3 DNA follows: TGTGCCTGGAAATCTACAGGGGGCAATCAGCCCCAGCATTTT.